What follows are 2 T cell receptor beta chains derived from one specimen sequenced in a study of regulatory T cells in long-lasting Graves disease (dated by TCRdb to about 2021). The library was obtained by multiplex PCR. Sequencing was carried out with an Illumina HiSeq 4000. To build TCR beta libraries, CDR3 regions were amplified by Arm-PCR using iRepertoire HTBI primers. TCRdb reanalyzed the raw reads on its own, using fastp at Q25 for trimming and MiXCR for clone calling, and kept in-frame beta chains. Rows are combined by CDR3 protein, so each entry shows the most common genes and DNA. The table for this sample lists a few hundred thousand distinct CDR3 sequences; approximately 15% of them were counted only once. The ten largest clonotypes hold more than 8.5% of the sample. What this sample's time point label stands for: newly diagnosed GD, antithyroid drugs for less than 3 months. For both TCR sequencing and RNA sequencing, RNA was extracted from PBMCs using TRIzol.

These same records also appear under a second study, on T cells in Graves' hyperthyroidism and ophthalmopathy.

Specimen: peripheral blood mononuclear cells (PBMCs), collected at new diagnosis, from a patient treated with antithyroid drugs. The receptors come from a man younger than 45 with Graves disease. Donor details come from another sample of the same person, matched by shared clones.

This clonotype appeared a few times. The CDR3 DNA reads as TGTGCCAGCAGTCCCGGGACAGTGCCAACGGCCCAGTACTTC. Its protein product is CASSPGTVPTAQYF. The V gene is TRBV6-1, the J gene TRBJ2-5; 7 positions match TRBD1. Germline V CDR1 and CDR2: MNHNS, SASEGT. Germline trimming cut 5 bases from V and 9 bases from J; bases unmatched to any gene: 12. This CDR3 comprises 14 residues.

This clonotype came up many times. The chain carries TRBV20-1 and TRBJ2-2, with D perhaps TRBD1 or TRBD2 (6 bases each). The CDR3 runs to 14 residues. CDR1 and CDR2 from the germline V gene are DFQATT and SNEGSKA (reference sequence). V shed 3 bases and J shed 7 bases, with 15 bases lying between them. The CDR3 loop reads CSASVGGAGGELFF. CDR3 bases: TGCAGTGCTAGTGTCGGGGGCGCGGGCGGGGAGCTGTTTTTT.